This T cell receptor (beta chain) was identified in a study of OX40 agonist ivuxolimab in advanced cancers. Looking at the study overall: Three patients had partial responses: one hepatocellular carcinoma, two cutaneous melanoma.

Points on this clone: Its antigen is unknown.

Data came from immunoSEQ multiplex PCR; TCRdb stores just in-frame clones and leaves some out. The sample has over 9,000 clones, 79% seen once. Findings of the study overall: Relative to CD4+, CD8+ T cells held more expanded clones on average.

The origin of this receptor is an adult with an advanced solid tumor such as melanoma, head and neck, liver or kidney cancer. Specimen: CD4+ or CD8+ T cells sorted from blood, collected in a trial of the OX40 agonist ivuxolimab.

CDR3 sequence (DNA): TGTGCCAGCAGTTTACTGGGGGCGCGAAGCAATCAGCCCCAGCATTTT. It translates to CASSLLGARSNQPQHF. The chain carries TRBV28 and TRBJ1-5; a possible D gene is TRBD1 (6 bases). The CDR3 runs to 16 residues. V was cut by 2 bases and J by 1 base, with 12 bases left in between. The germline V gene has CDR1 MDHEN and CDR2 SYDVKM.